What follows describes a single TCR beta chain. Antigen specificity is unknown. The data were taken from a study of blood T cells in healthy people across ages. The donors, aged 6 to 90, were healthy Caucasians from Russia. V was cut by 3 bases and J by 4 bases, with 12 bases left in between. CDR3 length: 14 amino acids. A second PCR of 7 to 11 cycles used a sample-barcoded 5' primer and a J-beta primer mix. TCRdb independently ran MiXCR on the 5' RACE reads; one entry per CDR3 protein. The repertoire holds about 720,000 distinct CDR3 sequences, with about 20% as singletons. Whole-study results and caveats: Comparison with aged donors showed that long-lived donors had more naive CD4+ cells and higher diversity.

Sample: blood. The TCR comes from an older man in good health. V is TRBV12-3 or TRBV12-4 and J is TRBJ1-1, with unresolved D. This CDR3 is CASSLEEGGTEAFF. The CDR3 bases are TGTGCCAGCAGTTTGGAAGAGGGTGGCACTGAAGCTTTCTTT.